The 15 T cell receptor beta chains below come from one sample, sequenced in a study of T cell changes during pregnancy in multiple sclerosis. This table comes from immunoSEQ multiplex PCR, and its TCRdb copy is limited to in-frame clones, with some not included. This sample has around 100,000 clones, with over 80% found just once. The source material was peripheral blood, sampled after pregnancy. Receptor source: a female donor with multiple sclerosis, enrolled in a pregnancy study.

This clone was seen once. The V gene is TRBV19, the J gene TRBJ2-5; TRBD1 aligns across 8 bases. The CDR3 consists of 15 residues. J gave up 3 bases and V 9 bases, and 12 bases lay outside the gene matches. The germline CDR1 and CDR2 sequences are LNHDA and SQIVND (reference sequence). CDR3 loop: CASAPGQVIEETQYF. The CDR3 DNA reads TGTGCCAGCGCACCGGGACAGGTAATCGAAGAGACCCAGTACTTC.

The rearrangement links TRBV9 to TRBJ2-2, with 11 bases lining up with TRBD2. V shed 1 base and J 2 bases; nucleotides not matched to a gene: 1. The CDR3 sequence is 16 residues long. Germline CDR1 SGDLS, CDR2 YYNGEE. The CDR3 loop reads CASSVLAGGNTGELFF. The CDR3 DNA reads as TGTGCCAGCAGCGTACTAGCGGGGGGTAACACCGGGGAGCTGTTTTTT.

V is TRBV30 and J is TRBJ2-7, with a possible D match to TRBD2 (7 bases). Germline lookup yields CDR1 GTSNPN and CDR2 SVGIG (reference sequence). The CDR3 extends over 14 amino acids. Trimming cost V 0 bases and J 3 bases, with 12 bases left between them. CDR3 coding DNA: TGTGCCTGGAGTGTAAAGGGGGGGTTCTACGAGCAGTACTTC. Protein sequence: CAWSVKGGFYEQYF.

The gene calls are TRBV2 and TRBJ1-6, with 8 bases that match TRBD1. Unmatched junction bases numbered 7, after V lost 5 bases and J lost 7 bases. Germline V gives CDR1 SNHLY, CDR2 FYNNEI. There are 15 residues in the CDR3. CDR3 in DNA: TGTGCCAGCAGTTTCCAGGGGGCGTCGAATTCACCCCTCCACTTT. It yields the protein CASSFQGASNSPLHF.

The CDR3 DNA is TGTGCCAGCAGCCCCACAGGGGGCCGGTTGGCTGAAGCTTTCTTT. The encoded protein is CASSPTGGRLAEAFF. The rearrangement joins TRBV9 to TRBJ1-1, with 9 bases that match TRBD1. The germline V gene has CDR1 SGDLS and CDR2 YYNGEE. V shed 4 bases, J shed 6 bases, and the junction held 10 bases outside the gene matches. This CDR3 has 15 amino acids.

CDR3 nucleotides: TGTGCCAGCAGTTACTCTAGGCAGGTATCCTACGAGCAGTACTTC. The encoded protein is CASSYSRQVSYEQYF. This sequence joins TRBV6-5 and TRBJ2-7, with D hard to call. The V end lost 0 bases, the J end lost 1 base, and 10 bases lay between the germline ends. Per germline, CDR1 MNHEY and CDR2 SVGAGI. This CDR3 is built from 15 residues.

This chain links TRBV7-8 with TRBJ1-2, with D perhaps matching TRBD1 (6 bases). Germline assignment: CDR1 SGHVS and CDR2 FQNEAQ. Trimming shortened V by 4 bases and J by 4 bases, and 19 bases separated the two germline ends. The CDR3 extends over 16 amino acids. CDR3 protein: CASSYLEQGSRYGYTF. The CDR3 nucleotides are TGTGCCAGCAGCTACCTAGAGCAGGGGTCCCGCTATGGCTACACCTTC.

This clone was found a few times. V is TRBV2 and J is TRBJ2-1; TRBD2 matches at 13 bases. CDR1 is SNHLY and CDR2 is FYNNEI in the germline V gene. J gave up 9 bases and V 5 bases, and 10 bases lay outside the gene matches. The CDR3 spans 16 residues. This chain's CDR3 is CASSTPTSGRSSEQFF. The CDR3, as DNA: TGTGCCAGCAGTACACCGACTAGCGGGAGGTCAAGTGAGCAGTTCTTC.

CDR3 in amino acids: CASRAGNLNSPLHF. The CDR3, as DNA: TGTGCCAGCAGAGCCGGGAATTTAAATTCACCCCTCCACTTT. The chain employs TRBV6-4 and TRBJ1-6; D is ambiguous. Trimming took off 6 bases at V and 7 bases at J, with 13 bases between the two ends. CDR3 length: 14 residues. CDR1 and CDR2 from the germline V gene are MRHNA and SNTAGT.

This chain connects TRBV29-1 to TRBJ1-1, with 9 bases matching TRBD1. From germline, CDR1 is SQVTM and CDR2 ANQGSEA. The CDR3 runs 13 residues. The V segment lost 5 bases and the J segment 3 bases; nucleotides outside the gene matches: 4. CDR3 residues: CSVTTGGDTEAFF. CDR3 in DNA: TGCAGCGTTACGACAGGGGGGGACACTGAAGCTTTCTTT.

CDR3 sequence reads: CASSRPGGADTEAFF. The CDR3 DNA sequence: TGTGCCAGCAGCCGACCAGGGGGCGCGGACACTGAAGCTTTCTTT. This rearrangement joins TRBV5-6 to TRBJ1-1; 8 nucleotides match TRBD1. CDR3 size: 15 residues. In germline, CDR1 is SGHDT, CDR2 YYEEEE. V was clipped by 4 bases and J by 3 bases; unmatched bases: 8.

This chain links TRBV18 with TRBJ2-2, with D perhaps TRBD2 (5 bases). V lost 0 bases to trimming and J lost 1 base, with 6 bases between them. The CDR3 totals 15 residues. From germline, CDR1 is KGHSH and CDR2 LQKENI. The CDR3 DNA is TGTGCCAGCTCACCACCTAGCGTGAACACCGGGGAGCTGTTTTTT. Translation: CASSPPSVNTGELFF. The entire variable domain, with the rest obtained from reference TRBV18 and TRBJ2-2, is as follows: NAGVMQNPRHLVRRRGQEARLRCSPMKGHSHVYWYRQLPEEGLKFMVYLQKENIIDESGMPKERFSAEFPKEGPSILRIQQVVRGDSAAYFCASSPPSVNTGELFFGEGSRLTVL.

V is TRBV9 and J is TRBJ1-2, with D perhaps matching TRBD1 (6 bases). V lost 3 bases to trimming and J lost 4 bases, with 19 bases between them. The germline gives CDR1 SGDLS, CDR2 YYNGEE. The CDR3 loop spans 16 amino acids. Here the CDR3 reads CASSASKKQGLYGYTF. CDR3 DNA sequence: TGTGCCAGCAGCGCCTCAAAAAAACAGGGCCTCTATGGCTACACCTTC.

CDR3 sequence reads: CASSDTGNYGYTF. Here the CDR3 DNA reads TGTGCCAGCAGTGATACCGGGAACTATGGCTACACCTTC. This chain joins TRBV2 and TRBJ1-2; D remains ambiguous. Germline V CDR1 and CDR2: SNHLY, FYNNEI. The V and J ends lost 3 bases and 2 bases respectively, with 7 bases between them. This CDR3 is built from 13 residues.

This clone was recorded once. J is TRBJ2-1 and V is TRBV18; tentative D call: TRBD1 (6 bases). Germline-derived CDR1 and CDR2 are KGHSH and LQKENI. The V and J ends lost 3 bases and 12 bases respectively, with 15 bases between them. This CDR3 contains 13 residues. This chain's CDR3 is CASSPSGQLGQFF. The CDR3 DNA follows: TGTGCCAGCTCACCTTCCGGACAGTTAGGGCAGTTCTTC. Using reference TRBV18 and TRBJ2-1 for the parts outside the CDR3, the full variable domain is NAGVMQNPRHLVRRRGQEARLRCSPMKGHSHVYWYRQLPEEGLKFMVYLQKENIIDESGMPKERFSAEFPKEGPSILRIQQVVRGDSAAYFCASSPSGQLGQFFGPGTRLTVL.